The text below deals with one T cell receptor beta chain. No cognate antigen has been identified for it. No quality values exist for individual bases; no much larger clone is one base distant. Collaborating institutions collected whole blood in K2EDTA tubes following their own protocols. For TCRbeta analysis, collaborators shipped samples as frozen whole blood, isolated PBMCs, or DNA extracted from either of those sample types. TCRbeta CDR3 regions were amplified from genomic DNA by means of the immunoSEQ Assay, a bias-controlled multiplex PCR. The published analysis was carried out like this. Within the assay, amplification of reference gene primers was used to estimate how many nucleated cells each sample contained. To quantify the absolute abundance of each unique TCRbeta CDR3 rearrangement, sequence reads were collapsed and filtered. For each sample, productive Simpson clonality was calculated as the square root of Simpson's diversity index across productive rearrangements. Entries here come from immuneACCESS through TCRdb and include only in-frame sequences with V and J called. Some clones fail to appear in such tables; in the studies checked, an unresolved V gene covers under half of the shortfall, and the cause of the remainder is unknown. V, J and clone size reflect that table, while D and trimming were determined from the DNA. This sample has about 120,000 clones in its table, and about 79% of those were observed once. The ten biggest clones cover more than 35% of the sample.

The germline V gene supplies CDR1 SGHRS and CDR2 YFSETQ. From its cysteine to its phenylalanine, the CDR3 spans 15 amino acids. The entry retains the CDR3 DNA only, 45 bases that are in frame from base 1. V drops 0 bases and J drops 3 bases, leaving 12 bases in between. This sample was included in a study of blood T cell repertoires in COVID-19 (TCRdb year 2020). As for the study more broadly: Collaborator samples came from the United States, Italy and Spain and covered acute and convalescent phases of COVID-19. Where available, HLA class I and class II types were obtained from metadata supplied by the sample provider rather than from assay-based typing. The repertoires were made available in a free public database intended to serve as a resource for research on the immune response to SARS-CoV-2. The material from the prospective study consisted of cDNA or gDNA derived from T cells, B-cell-depleted T cells, or PBMCs. Samples came from the ongoing ImmuneRACE study (first 160 participants) plus 1,254 subjects from 6 global collaborators. The sample metadata nearly always contained a de-identified subject ID, COVID-19 status, age in years and sex. Deeply sampled blood TCRbeta repertoires from subjects exposed to, actively infected with, or recovered from COVID-19 were included in the dataset. The study at large found these results: The amount of clinical and demographic metadata varied by source and participant and was provided uncurated.

Input material: peripheral blood. The receptor was isolated from a man aged 35 to 55 with active or convalescent COVID-19. The chain joins TRBV5-1 to TRBJ1-1, with no confident D gene call. This receptor carries the CDR3 CASSLGRGFDTEAFF. At the DNA level, the sequence is TGCGCCAGCAGCTTGGGGCGAGGGTTCGACACTGAAGCTTTCTTT.